The clone carrying this TCR beta chain has only one observation. The entry originates in a study of technical replicates of blood from several donors. Profiling relied on immunoSEQ multiplex PCR, and the TCRdb table lists in-frame clones only, not all of them. This sample has about 98,000 clones; 95% occur once, and the top ten carry approximately 0.2%. The CDR3 is made up of 18 amino acids. V trimming: 4 bases; J trimming: 0 bases; junction bases outside the gene matches: 14. CDR1 SEHNR and CDR2 FQNEAQ come from the germline V gene (reference sequence). The sequenced sample was T cells isolated from PBMCs. This TCR came from a human donor in good health. The chain joins TRBV7-9 to TRBJ2-7; TRBD2 matches at 8 bases. CDR3 nucleotides: TGTGCCAGCAGCTCCCGGCGGGGCCGGGAGGGAGTCTCCTACGAGCAGTACTTC. It is translated as CASSSRRGREGVSYEQYF.